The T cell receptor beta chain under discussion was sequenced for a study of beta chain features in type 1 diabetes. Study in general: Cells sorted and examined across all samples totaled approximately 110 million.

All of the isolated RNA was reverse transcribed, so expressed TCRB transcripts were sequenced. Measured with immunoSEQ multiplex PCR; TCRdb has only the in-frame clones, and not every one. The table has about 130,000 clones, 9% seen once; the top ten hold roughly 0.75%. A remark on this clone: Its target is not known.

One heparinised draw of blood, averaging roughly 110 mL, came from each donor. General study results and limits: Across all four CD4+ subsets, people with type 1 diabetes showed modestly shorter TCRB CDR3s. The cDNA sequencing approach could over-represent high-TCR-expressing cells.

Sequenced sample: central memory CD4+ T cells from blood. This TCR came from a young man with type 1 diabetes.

The CDR3 DNA reads as TGTGCCAGCAGCTTAGGGGGCAACTCCTACGAGCAGTACTTC. This encodes CASSLGGNSYEQYF. V and J are TRBV7-6 and TRBJ2-7; possibly TRBD1 for D (5 bases). Trimming removed 1 base from V and 0 bases from J, with 7 bases in between. The CDR3 covers 14 residues. From germline, CDR1 is SGHVS and CDR2 FNYEAQ.